This T cell receptor (beta chain) was captured in a study of post-analysis software for immune sequencing data. A few counts support this clonotype. The antigen is not known. TCR beta cDNA libraries had unique molecular identifiers. TCRdb reprocessed the PCR reads with MiXCR, giving one entry per CDR3 protein. This sample has roughly 580,000 distinct CDR3 sequences, with about 44% found just once. This CDR3 is 14 amino acids long. The germline CDR1 and CDR2 sequences are WSHSY and SAAADI. J lost 5 bases, V lost 10 bases, and 10 bases had no gene match. General study findings and limits: Controls had lower frequencies than patients of about 5 TRBV segments, which included TRBV5-6, TRBV5-1 and TRBV20-1.

The sequenced material came from blood. The chain employs TRBV10-2 and TRBJ2-3; 9 bases are shared with TRBD2. This sequence was found in a girl under 18 with multiple sclerosis. CDR3 sequence: CATHRAAGGDTQYF. The CDR3 nucleotides are TGCGCCACCCACAGGGCAGCGGGGGGAGATACGCAGTATTTT.